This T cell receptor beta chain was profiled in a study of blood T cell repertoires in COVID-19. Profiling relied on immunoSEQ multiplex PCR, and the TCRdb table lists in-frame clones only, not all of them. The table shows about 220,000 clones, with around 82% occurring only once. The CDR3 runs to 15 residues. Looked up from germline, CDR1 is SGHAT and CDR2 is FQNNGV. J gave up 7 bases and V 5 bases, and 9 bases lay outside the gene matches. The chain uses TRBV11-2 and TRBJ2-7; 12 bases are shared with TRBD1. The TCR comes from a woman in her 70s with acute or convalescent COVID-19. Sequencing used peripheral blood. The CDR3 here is CASSLTGTGGEEQYF. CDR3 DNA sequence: TGTGCCAGCAGCCTTACCGGGACAGGGGGCGAAGAGCAGTACTTC. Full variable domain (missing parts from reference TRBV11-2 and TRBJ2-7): EAGVAQSPRYKIIEKRQSVAFWCNPISGHATLYWYQQILGQGPKLLIQFQNNGVVDDSQLPKDRFSAERLKGVDSTLKIQPAKLEDSAVYLCASSLTGTGGEEQYFGPGTRLTVT.